This section outlines one TCR beta chain sequence together with its context. The data were taken from a study of control samples from healthy donors and cancer patients. Profiled with immunoSEQ multiplex PCR; TCRdb holds only in-frame clones, not every one. Counted here are 55,000 to 90,000 clones, over 75% occurring once; the ten biggest clones make up 25% to 30%. This CDR3 has 17 amino acids. Germline CDR1 KGHDR, CDR2 SFDVKD. The ends were cut back, 4 bases at V and 1 base at J, with 15 bases in the middle. This TCR was sampled from a man aged 50-59 years in good health. This chain connects TRBV24-1 to TRBJ2-2; tentative D call: TRBD2 (5 bases). Sample: blood. The CDR3 coding sequence is TGTGCCACCAGTGAGCCGACGGGGTGGAGGAACACCGGGGAGCTGTTTTTT. Translation: CATSEPTGWRNTGELFF.